This TCR beta chain emerged from a study of cytomegalovirus exposure and HLA in healthy donors. Study-level points and caveats: Near-uniform donor sequencing depth was presumed by presence/absence analyses. A later analysis showed HLA-associated TCR beta chains outstripping equally common others in clonal expansion. Within an earlier analysis, most TCR beta V segments proved productive either about 87% or about 30% of the time. Associated with HLA alleles at 0.05 false discovery rate in a later analysis were 17,000 or so TCR beta sequences.

This clone appeared a few times. Its antigen is not known. PCR involved 60 Vbeta and 13 Jbeta primers. TCRdb's copy holds only in-frame clones and misses some; the assay was immunoSEQ multiplex PCR. The table lists about 200,000 clones, approximately 70% of them singletons, with 2.6% in the top ten. The germline CDR1 and CDR2 sequences are MNHNS and SASEGT. V was cut by 5 bases and J by 4 bases, with 14 bases left in between. The CDR3 totals 15 residues. V and J are TRBV6-1 and TRBJ2-2; D is uncertain. Sequencing input: PBMCs. The sequence was collected from a middle-aged man in good health and CMV-seropositive. For the CDR3, the DNA is TGTGCCAGCAGTCCGGTACCTTCCGGCACCGGGGAGCTGTTTTTT. Its translation is CASSPVPSGTGELFF.